This T cell receptor (beta chain) was recovered during a study of cytomegalovirus exposure and HLA in healthy donors. On the study more broadly: Out of several hundred genotyped donors, 81% belonged to the Caucasian-associated ancestry cluster. Study-level findings and limits: The majority of CMV-associated TCR beta chains were reported as apparently HLA-restricted in a later analysis. It has been reported that TCR beta sequences accurately predicted the HLA-A and HLA-B alleles of most subjects.

Researchers ran the PCR with 60 Vbeta and 13 Jbeta primers. Profiled with immunoSEQ multiplex PCR; TCRdb holds only in-frame clones, not every one. The table has around 120,000 clones, over 60% seen once. The CDR3 sequence is 16 residues long. Trimming stripped 0 bases from V and 0 bases from J, with 9 bases between. The germline gives CDR1 MGHRA, CDR2 YSYEKL. This clone was found a few times. As yet, its antigen is unknown. The records do not include a CMV serostatus for this donor. J is TRBJ2-1 and V is TRBV4-1; D not resolved. The source is a human donor in good health. Sequencing was performed on PBMCs. The DNA for the CDR3 is TGCGCCAGCAGCCAAGATCCTCTAAGCTCCTACAATGAGCAGTTCTTC. Translating gives CASSQDPLSSYNEQFF.